The sequence of this T cell receptor beta chain was determined in a study of T cells expressing NK-cell markers. This CDR3 spans 15 amino acids. Reanalyzing the 5' RACE reads, TCRdb keeps one entry per CDR3 protein, without DNA. This table lists about 260,000 distinct CDR3 sequences. The origin of this receptor is a man aged 18 to 29 in good health. The sample consisted of blood T cells: a sorted CD56 or NKG2C T cell subset, CD4+ or CD8+ T cells, or bulk PBMC T cells (not recorded which). This chain links TRBV12-3 or TRBV12-4 with TRBJ1-5. The CDR3 is CASSPTDGSNQPQHF.